The rows below give T cell receptor beta chains drawn from one sample of a study of blood T cells in healthy people across ages. TCRdb passed the 5' RACE reads through MiXCR, listing each CDR3 protein once. Counted here are 850,000 to 1,300,000 distinct CDR3 sequences, more than 40% occurring once; the ten biggest clones make up approximately 17%. The specimen was blood. These receptors were taken from a woman aged 60-70 years in good health. The CDR3 runs from the conserved cysteine through the conserved F or W. Fields, in order: D gene, J gene, clone size, V gene, CDR3 protein, CDR3 DNA. The D gene is left open where the match is weak. The listing skips clone size in some rows; elsewhere it reads once, few, many or a size class.

TRBD1 | TRBJ1-2 | . | TRBV28 | CASSLTRTGGAYSGYTF | TGTGCCAGCAGTTTGACCCGGACAGGGGGGGCTTATTCGGGCTACACCTTC
. | TRBJ2-4 | . | TRBV25-1 | CASSEGAPSRKQYF | TGTGCCAGCAGTGAAGGGGCCCCCTCTAGGAAGCAGTACTTC
. | TRBJ2-7 | few | TRBV5-1 | CASSLAGFDEQYF | TGCGCCAGCAGCTTAGCTGGGTTCGACGAGCAGTACTTC
. | TRBJ1-5 | . | TRBV30 | CAWSVGGSSRDQPQHF | TGTGCCTGGAGTGTGGGGGGGTCGAGTAGGGATCAGCCCCAGCATTTT
. | TRBJ1-1 | . | TRBV5-1 | CASSLDSARDAFF | TGCGCCAGCAGCTTGGATTCAGCCCGTGATGCTTTCTTT
. | TRBJ1-1 | . | TRBV27 | CASSLGRGGHTEAFF | TGTGCCAGCAGTTTAGGACGTGGTGGGCACACTGAAGCTTTCTTT
TRBD2 | TRBJ2-1 | few | TRBV2 | CASSEGRGGSYNEQFF | TGTGCCAGCAGTGAAGGTCGGGGGGGCTCCTACAATGAGCAGTTCTTC
. | TRBJ1-1 | . | TRBV28 | CASSNRWAEAFF | TGTGCCAGCAGTAACAGGTGGGCTGAAGCTTTCTTT
. | TRBJ2-5 | . | TRBV27 | CASSPGAWTTQYF | TGTGCCAGCAGTCCCGGGGCCTGGACGACCCAGTACTTC
. | TRBJ1-2 | few | TRBV18 | CASSPGPAYGYTF | TGTGCCAGCTCACCGGGACCTGCCTATGGCTACACCTTC
. | TRBJ2-7 | many | TRBV10-1 | CASKPGRNSYEQYF | TGCGCCAGCAAACCGGGACGGAACTCCTACGAGCAGTACTTC
TRBD2 | TRBJ2-5 | many | TRBV25-1 | CASSDSRTGGTETQYF | TGTGCCAGCAGTGACTCCCGGACGGGGGGTACGGAGACCCAGTACTTC
. | TRBJ2-2 | . | TRBV6-4 | CASSEFYELDTGELFF | TGTGCCAGCAGTGAATTCTACGAATTGGACACCGGGGAGCTGTTTTTT
TRBD2 | TRBJ2-5 | . | TRBV27 | CASRPQIAGAEYF | TGTGCCAGCAGACCTCAGATAGCGGGAGCGGAGTACTTC
TRBD2 | TRBJ2-3 | many | TRBV29-1 | CSVRRGLAGTDTQYF | TGCAGCGTTAGAAGGGGACTAGCGGGCACAGATACGCAGTATTTT
. | TRBJ2-3 | . | TRBV20-1 | CSASSEGGTQYF | TGCAGTGCCAGCTCTGAGGGTGGTACGCAGTATTTT
TRBD2 | TRBJ2-7 | few | TRBV20-1 | CSARLAGVYQQYF | TGCAGTGCTAGGCTAGCGGGAGTATATCAGCAGTACTTC
TRBD1 | TRBJ1-2 | . | TRBV19 | CASRSQGAANYGYTF | TGTGCCAGTAGATCTCAGGGGGCCGCTAACTATGGCTACACCTTC
. | TRBJ2-2 | . | TRBV9 | CASSVGRANTGELFF | TGTGCCAGCAGCGTAGGACGAGCGAACACCGGGGAGCTGTTTTTT
TRBD1 | TRBJ1-1 | . | TRBV27 | CASKWTGNTEAFF | TGTGCCAGCAAGTGGACAGGGAACACTGAAGCTTTCTTT
. | TRBJ1-2 | . | TRBV20-1 | CSARDQWGNYGGRYGYTF | TGCAGTGCTAGAGATCAATGGGGCAACTACGGGGGGCGGTATGGCTACACCTTC
. | TRBJ2-7 | few | TRBV6-6 | CASSYSGTSSYEQYF | TGTGCCAGCAGTTACTCGGGGACAAGCTCCTACGAGCAGTACTTC
. | TRBJ2-7 | few | TRBV27 | CASSPRRIDPHSYEQYF | TGTGCCAGCTCCCCGAGGCGTATCGACCCCCACTCCTACGAGCAGTACTTC
TRBD1 | TRBJ2-5 | . | TRBV6-2/TRBV6-3 | CAEKETGTETQYF | TGTGCCGAGAAAGAGACAGGGACGGAGACCCAGTACTTC
. | TRBJ2-7 | . | TRBV5-5 | CASSFNTGRGAPSEQYF | TGTGCCAGCAGCTTCAACACAGGGAGAGGGGCCCCTTCCGAGCAGTACTTC
TRBD1 | TRBJ2-1 | . | TRBV29-1 | CSFRAGGNGQFF | TGCAGTTTTAGGGCAGGGGGCAATGGGCAGTTCTTC
TRBD1 | TRBJ2-7 | few | TRBV6-1 | CASSLQAARTGQATSYEQYF | TGTGCCAGCAGTCTCCAAGCTGCCCGGACGGGACAGGCCACCTCCTACGAGCAGTACTTC
. | TRBJ2-7 | few | TRBV7-6 | CASSSGEGENRDEQYF | TGTGCCAGCAGCTCGGGGGAGGGGGAGAACCGGGACGAGCAGTACTTC
. | TRBJ2-7 | . | TRBV5-1 | CASSSGPGTHEQYF | TGCGCCAGCAGCTCCGGACCAGGGACCCACGAGCAGTACTTC
. | TRBJ2-5 | . | TRBV27 | CASSGGGRPGRETQYF | TGTGCCAGCAGCGGGGGTGGTAGGCCTGGGAGGGAGACCCAGTACTTC
TRBD1 | TRBJ1-4 | . | TRBV7-2 | CASSFGTGQGGEKLFF | TGTGCCAGCAGCTTCGGAACGGGACAGGGCGGGGAAAAACTGTTTTTT
. | TRBJ1-2 | . | TRBV5-1 | CASSLKRQGGDYGYTF | TGCGCCAGCAGCTTGAAACGCCAGGGCGGGGACTATGGCTACACCTTC
. | TRBJ2-4 | few | TRBV19 | CASTNDHEQYF | TGTGCCAGTACTAATGACCATGAGCAGTACTTC
TRBD2 | TRBJ2-3 | few | TRBV5-1 | CASSGTSGITDTQYF | TGCGCCAGCAGCGGGACTAGCGGGATCACAGATACGCAGTATTTT
. | TRBJ1-5 | . | TRBV5-1 | CASSWGESNQPQHF | TGCGCCAGCAGCTGGGGGGAGAGCAATCAGCCCCAGCATTTT